This is a list of T cell receptor beta chains from one sample in a study of T cell repertoires in cytomegalovirus infection. No antigen has been identified for these receptors. TCRdb passed the reads through MiXCR, listing each CDR3 protein once. The sample records about 740,000 distinct CDR3 sequences, 30% to 40% being singletons. Sequences were derived from cultured PBMCs, sampled from culture after CMV antigen stimulation. The receptors here all came from a human donor in good health (CMV status not recorded). Some clones in this sample may be carry-over from other donors' samples. Each CDR3 is given with its conserved first and last residue. A D gene is named only where the DNA matches it firmly. Clone size is not always given. Where it is, it says once, few, many or a class for expanded clones.

TRBJ2-4 | TRBV19 | TRBD1 | NA | 14 | CASISRDRENIQYF | TGTGCCAGTATTTCCCGGGACAGAGAAAACATTCAGTACTTC
TRBJ2-5 | TRBV7-6 | NA | few | 14 | CASSPPEEGETQYF | TGTGCCAGCAGCCCTCCGGAGGAAGGAGAGACCCAGTACTTC
TRBJ1-4 | TRBV7-2 | NA | many | 16 | CASSASRVGSNEKLFF | TGTGCCAGCAGCGCCTCTAGGGTGGGGTCGAATGAAAAACTGTTTTTT
TRBJ2-5 | TRBV3-1 | NA | NA | 15 | CASSQRREVLETQYF | TGTGCCAGCAGCCAAAGGAGAGAAGTCTTAGAGACCCAGTACTTC
TRBJ2-3 | TRBV12-3/TRBV12-4 | NA | few | 15 | CASSLGVGFTDTQYF | TGTGCCAGCAGTTTAGGGGTGGGATTCACAGATACGCAGTATTTT
TRBJ2-3 | TRBV12-3/TRBV12-4 | TRBD1 | few | 15 | CASKTGQGYTDTQYF | TGTGCCAGCAAGACAGGGCAGGGTTACACAGATACGCAGTATTTT
TRBJ1-1 | TRBV7-8 | NA | many | 15 | CASSLTAGRNTEAFF | TGTGCCAGCAGCTTAACGGCAGGGCGAAACACTGAAGCTTTCTTT
TRBJ2-3 | TRBV25-1 | TRBD2 | NA | 14 | CASSEYLAGDTQYF | TGTGCCAGCAGTGAATACCTAGCGGGAGATACGCAGTATTTT
TRBJ2-7 | TRBV23-1 | NA | NA | 15 | CASSLAADPSYEQYF | TGCGCCAGCTCCCTCGCAGCTGACCCATCCTACGAGCAGTACTTC
TRBJ2-2 | TRBV28 | NA | few | 13 | CASRSGAGGELFF | TGTGCCAGCCGAAGTGGGGCTGGCGGGGAGCTGTTTTTT
TRBJ1-2 | TRBV18 | NA | NA | 14 | CASSPQEQEGGYTF | TGTGCCAGCTCACCACAAGAACAGGAGGGAGGCTACACCTTC
TRBJ2-2 | TRBV12-3/TRBV12-4 | TRBD2 | NA | 14 | CASRKGLGTGELFF | TGTGCCAGCCGAAAGGGACTAGGCACCGGGGAGCTGTTTTTT
TRBJ2-7 | TRBV20-1 | NA | NA | 13 | CSARSGTESTQYF | TGCAGTGCTAGGTCCGGGACCGAGTCAACGCAGTACTTC
TRBJ1-2 | TRBV20-1 | NA | few | 14 | CSAVPDSSGYGYTF | TGCAGTGCCGTACCCGACAGCTCGGGCTATGGCTACACCTTC
TRBJ2-7 | TRBV18 | NA | few | 13 | CATSRGGAYEQYF | TGTGCCACCTCCCGGGGAGGAGCCTACGAGCAGTACTTC